A selection of T cell receptor beta chains follows, all from one sample in a study of cytomegalovirus exposure and HLA in healthy donors. This table comes from immunoSEQ multiplex PCR, and its TCRdb copy is limited to in-frame clones, with some not included. This table holds approximately 160,000 clones, around 70% found once. Sequencing input: PBMCs. Receptors were obtained from a man in his late teens or twenties in good health and CMV-seropositive. Each CDR3 is given with its conserved first and last residue. A D gene is named only where the DNA matches it firmly. Size is omitted from some rows. Given values are once, few, many or a class for expanded clones.

CDR3 protein: CASRGQGVSGYTF
CDR3 DNA: TGTGCCAGCAGGGGACAGGGCGTAAGTGGCTACACCTTC
J gene: TRBJ1-2
D gene: TRBD1
clone size: few
V gene: TRBV7-9

CDR3 protein: CASSPREGFGTQYF
CDR3 DNA: TGTGCCAGCAGCCCCCGAGAGGGTTTCGGGACCCAGTACTTC
J gene: TRBJ2-5
D gene: .
clone size: .
V gene: TRBV7-2

CDR3 protein: CSVETRQGDYGYTF
CDR3 DNA: TGCAGCGTTGAAACGAGGCAGGGGGACTATGGCTACACCTTC
J gene: TRBJ1-2
D gene: TRBD1
clone size: .
V gene: TRBV29-1

CDR3 protein: CASSLAGAPKNTEAFF
CDR3 DNA: TGTGCCAGCAGCTTGGCAGGGGCCCCAAAAAACACTGAAGCTTTCTTT
J gene: TRBJ1-1
D gene: .
clone size: few
V gene: TRBV5-6

CDR3 protein: CASTQGATNYGYTF
CDR3 DNA: TGTGCCAGCACACAGGGGGCGACGAACTATGGCTACACCTTC
J gene: TRBJ1-2
D gene: TRBD1
clone size: once
V gene: TRBV6-5

CDR3 protein: CASSLHGSYNSPLHF
CDR3 DNA: TGTGCCAGCAGCTTACACGGCTCCTATAATTCACCCCTCCACTTT
J gene: TRBJ1-6
D gene: .
clone size: once
V gene: TRBV7-9

CDR3 protein: CASSPGTGVLNEQFF
CDR3 DNA: TGTGCCAGCAGCCCCGGGACAGGGGTTTTGAATGAGCAGTTCTTC
J gene: TRBJ2-1
D gene: TRBD1
clone size: .
V gene: TRBV5-6

CDR3 protein: CASSPVGVGRDYGYTF
CDR3 DNA: TGTGCCAGCAGTCCCGTCGGGGTGGGGAGGGACTATGGCTACACCTTC
J gene: TRBJ1-2
D gene: .
clone size: few
V gene: TRBV27

CDR3 protein: CASGQGNTIYF
CDR3 DNA: TGTGCCAGCGGACAGGGGAACACCATATATTTT
J gene: TRBJ1-3
D gene: TRBD1
clone size: .
V gene: TRBV28

CDR3 protein: CASSWGLSETQYF
CDR3 DNA: TGTGCCAGCAGCTGGGGGCTTAGCGAGACCCAGTACTTC
J gene: TRBJ2-5
D gene: .
clone size: .
V gene: TRBV2

CDR3 protein: CASSYSGTAQETQYF
CDR3 DNA: TGTGCCAGCAGCTACTCCGGGACAGCCCAAGAGACCCAGTACTTC
J gene: TRBJ2-5
D gene: TRBD1
clone size: .
V gene: TRBV7-9

CDR3 protein: CASRRLAGGQETQYF
CDR3 DNA: TGTGCCAGTAGGAGACTAGCGGGGGGCCAAGAGACCCAGTACTTC
J gene: TRBJ2-5
D gene: TRBD2
clone size: once
V gene: TRBV19

CDR3 protein: CASSENWSSNQPQHF
CDR3 DNA: TGTGCCAGCAGTGAAAATTGGAGTAGCAATCAGCCCCAGCATTTT
J gene: TRBJ1-5
D gene: .
clone size: few
V gene: TRBV2

CDR3 protein: CAINAGEGEQFF
CDR3 DNA: TGTGCCATCAACGCAGGGGAAGGTGAGCAGTTCTTC
J gene: TRBJ2-1
D gene: .
clone size: .
V gene: TRBV10-3

CDR3 protein: CASSARLGQGGETQYF
CDR3 DNA: TGTGCCAGCAGCGCCCGACTAGGACAGGGTGGAGAGACCCAGTACTTC
J gene: TRBJ2-5
D gene: TRBD1
clone size: few
V gene: TRBV7-8

CDR3 protein: CASSSGGTGSNQPQHF
CDR3 DNA: TGTGCCAGCAGCTCGGGCGGTACAGGGAGCAATCAGCCCCAGCATTTT
J gene: TRBJ1-5
D gene: .
clone size: .
V gene: TRBV7-9

CDR3 protein: CASSPGQGQTGELFF
CDR3 DNA: TGTGCCAGCTCACCGGGACAGGGGCAGACCGGGGAGCTGTTTTTT
J gene: TRBJ2-2
D gene: TRBD1
clone size: once
V gene: TRBV18

CDR3 protein: CASSEYIRGATNEKLFF
CDR3 DNA: TGTGCCAGCAGTGAATATATTCGGGGGGCCACTAATGAAAAACTGTTTTTT
J gene: TRBJ1-4
D gene: .
clone size: .
V gene: TRBV25-1

CDR3 protein: CASSPDRGTHYGYTF
CDR3 DNA: TGTGCCAGCAGCCCAGACAGGGGAACTCACTATGGCTACACCTTC
J gene: TRBJ1-2
D gene: TRBD1
clone size: few
V gene: TRBV11-2

CDR3 protein: CASSPDRGDNQPQHF
CDR3 DNA: TGTGCCAGCAGCCCGGACAGGGGAGACAATCAGCCCCAGCATTTT
J gene: TRBJ1-5
D gene: TRBD1
clone size: .
V gene: TRBV7-2

CDR3 protein: CASSNGQGKAYGYTF
CDR3 DNA: TGTGCCAGCAGCAATGGACAGGGGAAGGCTTATGGCTACACCTTC
J gene: TRBJ1-2
D gene: TRBD1
clone size: .
V gene: TRBV4-2

CDR3 protein: CASSYADRGREKLFF
CDR3 DNA: TGTGCCAGCAGTTACGCGGACCGAGGGCGAGAAAAACTGTTTTTT
J gene: TRBJ1-4
D gene: .
clone size: once
V gene: TRBV2

CDR3 protein: CASSSRRGAGTDTQYF
CDR3 DNA: TGTGCCAGCAGCAGTAGGCGTGGGGCCGGCACAGATACGCAGTATTTT
J gene: TRBJ2-3
D gene: .
clone size: once
V gene: TRBV14

CDR3 protein: CASSRQWGERNEQFF
CDR3 DNA: TGTGCCAGCAGCCGTCAGTGGGGGGAAAGAAATGAGCAGTTCTTC
J gene: TRBJ2-1
D gene: .
clone size: .
V gene: TRBV4-2

CDR3 protein: CASSFLGQQTEAFF
CDR3 DNA: TGTGCCAGCAGCTTCCTAGGACAGCAAACTGAAGCTTTCTTT
J gene: TRBJ1-1
D gene: .
clone size: .
V gene: TRBV13

CDR3 protein: CASSGDRSRGSNQPQHF
CDR3 DNA: TGTGCCAGCAGTGGAGACCGATCTCGGGGGAGCAATCAGCCCCAGCATTTT
J gene: TRBJ1-5
D gene: .
clone size: .
V gene: TRBV2

CDR3 protein: CASSQEEHYNEQFF
CDR3 DNA: TGCGCCAGCAGCCAAGAGGAGCACTACAATGAGCAGTTCTTC
J gene: TRBJ2-1
D gene: .
clone size: .
V gene: TRBV4-1

CDR3 protein: CASSPRDIGQEAFF
CDR3 DNA: TGTGCCAGCTCACCCAGAGATATCGGACAGGAAGCTTTCTTT
J gene: TRBJ1-1
D gene: .
clone size: .
V gene: TRBV18

CDR3 protein: CASTQGGSNQPQHF
CDR3 DNA: TGTGCCAGCACACAAGGGGGAAGCAATCAGCCCCAGCATTTT
J gene: TRBJ1-5
D gene: .
clone size: few
V gene: TRBV28

CDR3 protein: CASSSRTGRITDTQYF
CDR3 DNA: TGTGCCAGCAGCTCCCGGACAGGGAGAATCACAGATACGCAGTATTTT
J gene: TRBJ2-3
D gene: TRBD1
clone size: once
V gene: TRBV5-8

CDR3 protein: CASSQVRPGSSYNSPLHF
CDR3 DNA: TGTGCCAGCAGCCAAGTCCGGCCGGGGTCCTCCTATAATTCACCCCTCCACTTT
J gene: TRBJ1-6
D gene: .
clone size: .
V gene: TRBV4-2

CDR3 protein: CASSYSLAVQETQYF
CDR3 DNA: TGTGCCAGCAGTTACTCTCTAGCGGTCCAAGAGACCCAGTACTTC
J gene: TRBJ2-5
D gene: TRBD2
clone size: few
V gene: TRBV6-5

CDR3 protein: CASSQDGLAGITDTQYF
CDR3 DNA: TGCGCCAGCAGCCAAGACGGACTAGCGGGGATCACAGATACGCAGTATTTT
J gene: TRBJ2-3
D gene: TRBD2
clone size: .
V gene: TRBV5-1

CDR3 protein: CASSRDLRSTDTQYF
CDR3 DNA: TGTGCCAGCAGCCGGGACTTGCGCAGCACAGATACGCAGTATTTT
J gene: TRBJ2-3
D gene: .
clone size: .
V gene: TRBV5-5

CDR3 protein: CASTGSGSPLHF
CDR3 DNA: TGTGCCAGCACTGGCTCAGGTTCACCCCTCCACTTT
J gene: TRBJ1-6
D gene: .
clone size: .
V gene: TRBV2

CDR3 protein: CASSPGRQHTDTQYF
CDR3 DNA: TGCGCCAGCAGCCCAGGGAGGCAGCACACAGATACGCAGTATTTT
J gene: TRBJ2-3
D gene: .
clone size: few
V gene: TRBV4-1

CDR3 protein: CASSLGTSGRAQETQYF
CDR3 DNA: TGCGCCAGCAGCTTGGGGACTAGCGGGAGGGCCCAAGAGACCCAGTACTTC
J gene: TRBJ2-5
D gene: TRBD2
clone size: few
V gene: TRBV5-1

CDR3 protein: CASRPAGGTDTQYF
CDR3 DNA: TGTGCCAGCAGGCCGGCGGGGGGCACAGATACGCAGTATTTT
J gene: TRBJ2-3
D gene: TRBD2
clone size: .
V gene: TRBV2

CDR3 protein: CASSEGIEAGTLETQYF
CDR3 DNA: TGTGCCAGCAGTGAGGGGATTGAGGCGGGGACTTTAGAGACCCAGTACTTC
J gene: TRBJ2-5
D gene: .
clone size: .
V gene: TRBV2

CDR3 protein: CASRETGGNEKLFF
CDR3 DNA: TGTGCTAGCAGAGAGACAGGGGGGAATGAAAAACTGTTTTTT
J gene: TRBJ1-4
D gene: TRBD1
clone size: few
V gene: TRBV6-1

CDR3 protein: CASSPGGFDTEAFF
CDR3 DNA: TGTGCCAGCAGCCCGGGAGGCTTTGACACTGAAGCTTTCTTT
J gene: TRBJ1-1
D gene: .
clone size: .
V gene: TRBV11-3

CDR3 protein: CASSQDEVGELFF
CDR3 DNA: TGTGCCAGCAGCCAAGATGAGGTCGGGGAGCTGTTTTTT
J gene: TRBJ2-2
D gene: .
clone size: .
V gene: TRBV4-2

CDR3 protein: CASSEGNTIYF
CDR3 DNA: TGTGCCAGCAGCGAGGGAAACACCATATATTTT
J gene: TRBJ1-3
D gene: .
clone size: .
V gene: TRBV11-2